This entry lists 9 T cell receptor beta chains sequenced from one sample in a study of CD8 T cells in ankylosing spondylitis. TCRdb fed the 5' RACE reads into MiXCR, producing one record per CDR3 protein. The repertoire holds roughly 180,000 distinct CDR3 sequences, around 9.6% seen once, with over 13% in the top ten. Sequencing was performed on blood, either unsorted or a sorted T cell fraction (not recorded which). The receptors come from a female donor with ankylosing spondylitis or in good health (not recorded which).

This clonotype was seen repeatedly, ten times or more. The chain recombines TRBV2 with TRBJ2-1; 9 positions agree with TRBD2. Germline V gene lookup returns CDR1 SNHLY and CDR2 FYNNEI. Losses at the gene ends were 4 bases for V and 5 bases for J; bases not matched to a gene: 9. This CDR3 spans 16 amino acids. The chain's CDR3 is CASSGGSGSQNNEQFF. DNA for the CDR3: TGTGCCAGCAGTGGGGGTAGCGGGAGTCAGAACAATGAGCAGTTCTTC.

This clonotype was seen at least ten times. The genes are TRBV4-3 and TRBJ1-4; D might be TRBD1 (6 bases). The V and J ends lost 0 bases and 8 bases respectively, with 13 bases between them. From germline, CDR1 is LGHNA and CDR2 YSLEER. CDR3 size: 15 residues. CDR3 DNA: TGCGCCAGCAGCCAAGAGGCGGGGGCACTCGAAAAACTGTTTTTT. Its translation is CASSQEAGALEKLFF.

The genes are TRBV4-3 and TRBJ2-1, with TRBD2 matching 14 bases. Trimming took 1 base from V and 8 from J; bases not matched to a gene: 4. CDR1 is LGHNA and CDR2 is YSLEER in the germline V gene. The CDR3 loop spans 16 amino acids. The CDR3 DNA follows: TGCGCCAGCAGCCAAGGGACTAGCGGGAGGAGCGATGAGCAGTTCTTC. It translates to CASSQGTSGRSDEQFF.

The chain couples TRBV10-3 to TRBJ2-1, with D unresolved. The CDR3 is 15 residues long. V shed 6 bases and J shed 0 bases, with 12 bases lying between them. Germline V CDR1 and CDR2: ENHRY, SYGVKD. CDR3 sequence (DNA): TGTGCCATCAGCAACCCACGTAGCTCCTACAATGAGCAGTTCTTC. Residues: CAISNPRSSYNEQFF.

This chain joins TRBV7-6 and TRBJ2-1; no clear D gene. CDR1 and CDR2 from the germline V gene are SGHVS and FNYEAQ. The CDR3 is 12 residues long. V was cut by 1 base and J by 11 bases, with 9 bases left in between. This CDR3 is CASSLDPQKQFF. The CDR3 region has the DNA TGTGCCAGCAGCTTAGATCCCCAGAAGCAGTTCTTC.

This clonotype was found a few times. This chain connects TRBV20-1 to TRBJ2-2; D remains unclear. This CDR3 region has 15 residues. The germline V and J ends were trimmed by 5 bases and 1 base, with 14 bases remaining between them. The germline V gene has CDR1 DFQATT and CDR2 SNEGSKA (reference sequence). In DNA, the CDR3 is TGCAGTGCTGAGGCGGATCAGAGGAACACCGGGGAGCTGTTTTTT. Residues: CSAEADQRNTGELFF.

This clonotype was seen ten or more times. V usage is TRBV5-1 and J usage is TRBJ2-5; the match to TRBD1 covers 7 bases. V was clipped by 4 bases and J by 4 bases; unmatched bases: 7. The CDR3 has 14 amino acids. Germline V gene data show CDR1 as SGHRS and CDR2 as YFSETQ. The chain's CDR3 is CASSLYRGGETQYF. The CDR3 bases are TGCGCCAGCAGCCTCTACAGGGGCGGAGAGACCCAGTACTTC.

In its sample, this clonotype was seen a few times. The rearrangement joins TRBV27 to TRBJ1-2; D is unclear. This CDR3 is 15 amino acids long. Germline CDR1 MNHEY, CDR2 SMNVEV (reference sequence). The ends were cut back, 2 bases at V and 4 bases at J, with 14 bases in the middle. In DNA form, the CDR3 reads TGTGCCAGCAGTTTAGCTGAAAATCCCATCTATGGCTACACCTTC. As protein: CASSLAENPIYGYTF.

A few counts support this clonotype. The rearrangement uses TRBV4-3 and TRBJ2-7, with D perhaps TRBD1 or TRBD2 (5 bases each). The V end was cut by 1 base, the J end by 5 bases, with 15 bases between. The CDR3 covers 15 residues. The germline V gene encodes CDR1 LGHNA and CDR2 YSLEER. The CDR3 sequence is CASSQGPSRGDEQYF. The CDR3 DNA reads TGCGCCAGCAGCCAAGGGCCATCCAGAGGGGACGAGCAGTACTTC.